The clone carrying this T cell receptor beta chain appeared a few times. As yet, its antigen is unknown. This specimen includes other DNA sequences encoding the same CDR3. Profiled with immunoSEQ multiplex PCR; TCRdb holds only in-frame clones, not every one. This table has several thousand clones, roughly 78% appearing once. The data were taken from a study of tumor-infiltrating lymphocytes in localized non-small cell lung cancer. Across the study: Several tumor histologies, both smoking statuses, and some post-neoadjuvant chemotherapy samples were included.

Findings and caveats of the study: Only some patients had TCR sequencing, depending on available tissue. IM1 and IM2 tumors showed no difference in T-cell fraction. TCRbeta sequencing showed higher T cell infiltration in tumors than uninvolved lung.

The CDR3 runs to 13 residues. Trimming took off 3 bases at V and 2 bases at J, with 4 bases between the two ends. The V gene's germline CDR1 is SGHTA and CDR2 FQGNSA. The chain combines TRBV7-2 with TRBJ2-2; D remains ambiguous. The sequencing sample was made of uninvolved lung tissue not adjacent to the tumor. The source of this sequence is a human donor with non-small cell lung cancer. The CDR3 region has the DNA TGTGCCAGCAGCTTCCTCAACACCGGGGAGCTGTTTTTT. It encodes CASSFLNTGELFF.